Listed here are 20 T cell receptor beta chains from one sample, sequenced in a study of cytomegalovirus exposure and HLA in healthy donors. The assay was immunoSEQ multiplex PCR, and TCRdb's table has in-frame clones only and misses some. This sample has about 150,000 clones, with less than 95% found just once. The sequencing input was PBMCs. Receptors were obtained from a young man in good health and CMV-seropositive.

This clone was detected only once. The V call is TRBV4-1, the J call TRBJ1-2, with D unresolved. Trimming took off 4 bases at V and 4 bases at J, with 10 bases between the two ends. The CDR3 has 13 amino acids. Per germline, CDR1 MGHRA and CDR2 YSYEKL. DNA of the CDR3: TGCGCCAGCAGCCTAGGCGGCGCCTATGGCTACACCTTC. Translating gives CASSLGGAYGYTF.

This sequence joins TRBV4-1 and TRBJ1-2; TRBD1 is a possible D gene (6 bases). This CDR3 is 15 amino acids long. Trimming shortened V by 2 bases and J by 2 bases, and 12 bases separated the two germline ends. The germline V gene has CDR1 MGHRA and CDR2 YSYEKL. CDR3 sequence: CASSQITTGNYGYTF. CDR3 in DNA: TGCGCCAGCAGCCAAATAACGACAGGAAACTATGGCTACACCTTC.

The J gene is TRBJ1-3, the V gene TRBV7-9; a weak D match, TRBD1 (5 bases). Germline values: CDR1 SEHNR, CDR2 FQNEAQ (reference sequence). The CDR3 sequence is 16 residues long. V lost 3 bases, J lost 0 bases, and 12 bases lay in between. This CDR3 reads CASSFSGFVSGNTIYF. CDR3 nucleotides: TGTGCCAGCAGCTTTTCAGGGTTCGTCTCTGGAAACACCATATATTTT.

This chain joins TRBV5-1 and TRBJ2-2, with 9 bases identical to TRBD1. V shed 4 bases and J 3 bases; nucleotides not matched to a gene: 7. The CDR3 is made up of 16 amino acids. Germline CDR1 and CDR2: SGHRS and YFSETQ. As DNA, the CDR3 is TGCGCCAGCAGCGAAGGGACAGGGCTGGACACCGGGGAGCTGTTTTTT. Its translation is CASSEGTGLDTGELFF.

The rearrangement uses TRBV11-2 and TRBJ2-7; 9 bases are shared with TRBD2. The germline V gene encodes CDR1 SGHAT and CDR2 FQNNGV. The CDR3 totals 16 residues. The V segment lost 4 bases and the J segment 7 bases; nucleotides outside the gene matches: 14. CDR3 protein: CASSYLGAAGGGEQYF. The CDR3 bases are TGTGCCAGCAGCTACCTAGGGGCCGCGGGAGGGGGTGAGCAGTACTTC.

V and J are TRBV29-1 and TRBJ2-5; possible D gene TRBD2, 6 bases. Germline V gene lookup returns CDR1 SQVTM and CDR2 ANQGSEA. V was trimmed by 5 bases and J by 4 bases, leaving 11 bases between them. The CDR3 runs 12 residues. In nucleotides, the CDR3 is TGCAGCGTTCGACTGGGGGGAGAGACCCAGTACTTC. This codes for CSVRLGGETQYF. The full variable domain, its missing parts supplied by reference TRBV29-1 and TRBJ2-5, is SAVISQKPSRDICQRGTSLTIQCQVDSQVTMMFWYRQQPGQSLTLIATANQGSEATYESGFVIDKFPISRPNLTFSTLTVSNMSPEDSSIYLCSVRLGGETQYFGPGTRLLVL.

The rearrangement links TRBV2 to TRBJ2-3; maybe TRBD1 (7 bases). The CDR3 is made up of 14 amino acids. Per the germline V gene, CDR1 is SNHLY and CDR2 is FYNNEI. The V end was cut by 7 bases, the J end by 4 bases, with 15 bases between. CDR3 DNA sequence: TGTGCCAGCAATGGGGGGCAGGGGGCAGATACGCAGTATTTT. Translated, it gives CASNGGQGADTQYF.

V gene TRBV4-1 combines with J gene TRBJ2-1; 7 positions agree with TRBD1. J was trimmed by 4 bases and V by 4 bases; bases with no gene match: 1. The CDR3 has 13 residues. Germline CDR1 and CDR2: MGHRA and YSYEKL. The DNA of the CDR3 is TGCGCCAGCAGCCCACAGGGGTACAATGAGCAGTTCTTC. It translates to CASSPQGYNEQFF.

This chain joins TRBV28 and TRBJ2-5, with D possibly being TRBD2 (6 bases). CDR3 length: 13 residues. V was cut by 2 bases and J by 5 bases, with 9 bases left in between. CDR1 is MDHEN and CDR2 is SYDVKM in the germline V gene. CDR3 in DNA: TGTGCCAGCAGTTTAACTAGCAAGGAGACCCAGTACTTC. This sequence encodes CASSLTSKETQYF.

The rearrangement joins TRBV6-6 to TRBJ2-2; 9 bases match TRBD1. This CDR3 contains 14 residues. From germline, CDR1 is MNHNY and CDR2 SVGAGI (reference sequence). V lost 5 bases to trimming and J lost 5 bases; unmatched junction nucleotides: 3. CDR3 protein: CASSGTGFTGELFF. The CDR3 DNA sequence: TGTGCCAGCAGTGGGACAGGGTTTACCGGGGAGCTGTTTTTT.

The sample holds one count of this clone. V usage is TRBV7-9 and J usage is TRBJ1-2; D remains ambiguous. CDR3 length: 12 amino acids. Trimming pared 5 bases from V and 4 bases from J, leaving 8 bases between. Germline CDR1 reads SEHNR; CDR2 reads FQNEAQ (reference sequence). The CDR3 sequence is CASSPSGYGYTF. CDR3 in DNA: TGTGCCAGCAGCCCTTCCGGCTATGGCTACACCTTC.

The genes are TRBV5-4 and TRBJ2-1; TRBD2 is a possible D gene (5 bases). The CDR3 totals 12 residues. Trimming stripped 3 bases from V and 9 bases from J, with 10 bases between. Germline V lookup: CDR1 SGHNT, CDR2 YYREEE (reference sequence). CDR3: CASSSLAGEQFF. CDR3 DNA sequence: TGTGCCAGCAGCTCCCTAGCTGGTGAGCAGTTCTTC.

This clone was counted only a few times. The chain is built from TRBV16 and TRBJ1-5; no reliable D call. There are 14 residues in the CDR3. The V end lost 0 bases, the J end lost 4 bases, and 7 bases lay between the germline ends. The germline gives CDR1 KGHSY, CDR2 FQNENV. CDR3 nucleotides: TGTGCCAGCAGCCAATCGTGGCAGAATCAGCCCCAGCATTTT. As protein: CASSQSWQNQPQHF. Combining the CDR3 with reference TRBV16 and TRBJ1-5 gives the whole variable domain GEEVAQTPKHLVRGEGQKAKLYCAPIKGHSYVFWYQQVLKNEFKFLISFQNENVFDETGMPKERFSAKCLPNSPCSLEIQATKLEDSAVYFCASSQSWQNQPQHFGDGTRLSIL.

This clone was observed a single time. The CDR3 region is CASSLSGTGKETQYF. In DNA form, the CDR3 reads TGTGCCAGCAGTTTATCGGGGACAGGAAAAGAGACCCAGTACTTC. The chain couples TRBV27 to TRBJ2-5, with 8 bases lining up with TRBD1. CDR1 and CDR2 from the germline V gene are MNHEY and SMNVEV (reference sequence). The CDR3 consists of 15 residues. Unmatched junction bases numbered 3, after V lost 0 bases and J lost 3 bases.

The CDR3 protein is CALAPSTGTETQYF. CDR3 bases: TGTGCCCTCGCCCCATCTACAGGGACAGAGACCCAGTACTTC. The chain carries TRBV7-9 and TRBJ2-5; possible D gene TRBD1, 6 bases. Per germline, CDR1 SEHNR and CDR2 FQNEAQ (reference sequence). V was shortened by 11 bases and J by 4 bases, with 20 bases between the two germline ends. This CDR3 region has 14 residues. The full variable domain, with the rest looked up from reference TRBV7-9 and TRBJ2-5, is DTGVSQNPRHKITKRGQNVTFRCDPISEHNRLYWYRQTLGQGPEFLTYFQNEAQLEKSRLLSDRFSAERPKGSFSTLEIQRTEQGDSAMYLCALAPSTGTETQYFGPGTRLLVL.

V is TRBV13 and J is TRBJ2-7; 9 nucleotides line up with TRBD1. The CDR3 loop spans 16 amino acids. V trimming: 7 bases; J trimming: 5 bases; junction bases outside the gene matches: 15. Germline CDR1 is PRHDT and CDR2 is FYEKMQ (reference sequence). In nucleotides, the CDR3 is TGTGCCAGCAATCAAAACCGGGGACAGGGTTCCCACGAGCAGTACTTC. Amino acid sequence: CASNQNRGQGSHEQYF.

V and J are TRBV19 and TRBJ2-7, with D possibly matching TRBD2 (7 bases). V lost 5 bases to trimming and J lost 0 bases, with 17 bases between them. Germline CDR1 and CDR2: LNHDA and SQIVND (reference sequence). The CDR3 contains 16 residues. As DNA, the CDR3 is TGTGCCAGTAGTTCCGCAGGGGACTACCGCTCCTACGAGCAGTACTTC. Its translation: CASSSAGDYRSYEQYF.

This rearrangement joins TRBV6-1 to TRBJ2-3; TRBD2 might be the D (7 bases). Trimming left V 4 bases short and J 2 bases short, with 22 bases between. This CDR3 is 18 amino acids long. In germline, CDR1 is MNHNS, CDR2 SASEGT. The CDR3 nucleotides read TGTGCCAGCAGTGGGCCTATCGGGGGGCGCCTTATCACAGATACGCAGTATTTT. It yields the protein CASSGPIGGRLITDTQYF.

The rearrangement links TRBV5-4 to TRBJ2-1, with 7 positions matching TRBD2. This CDR3 region has 16 residues. V was clipped by 1 base and J by 4 bases; unmatched bases: 8. The germline V gene has CDR1 SGHNT and CDR2 YYREEE (reference sequence). In DNA form, the CDR3 reads TGTGCCAGCAGCTTGAATCCGGCTAGCGGATACAATGAGCAGTTCTTC. Its protein product is CASSLNPASGYNEQFF.

The chain has TRBV7-9 and TRBJ2-1; D perhaps matches TRBD2 (5 bases). Germline loops: CDR1 SEHNR, CDR2 FQNEAQ (reference sequence). Between the trimmed V and J ends, which lost 5 bases and 4 bases, there was a span of 18 bases. The CDR3 contains 16 residues. CDR3 DNA sequence: TGTGCCAGCAGCCCCCGGGGAATTAGCGAATACAATGAGCAGTTCTTC. Residues: CASSPRGISEYNEQFF.